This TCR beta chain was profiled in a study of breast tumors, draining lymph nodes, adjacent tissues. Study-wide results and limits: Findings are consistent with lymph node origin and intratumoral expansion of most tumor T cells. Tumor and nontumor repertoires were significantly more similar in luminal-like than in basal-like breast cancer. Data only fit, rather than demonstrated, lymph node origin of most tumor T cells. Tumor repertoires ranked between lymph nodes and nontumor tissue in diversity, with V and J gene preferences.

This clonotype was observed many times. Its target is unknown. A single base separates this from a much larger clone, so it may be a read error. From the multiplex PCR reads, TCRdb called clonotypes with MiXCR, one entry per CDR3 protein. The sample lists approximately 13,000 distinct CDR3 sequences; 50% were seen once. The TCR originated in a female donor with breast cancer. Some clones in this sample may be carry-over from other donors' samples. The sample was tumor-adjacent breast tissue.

CDR3 protein: CASSLDGGYTDLGLQYF. The CDR3 nucleotides are TGTGCCAGCAGCTTGGATGGCGGGTACACAGACCTGGGCCTTCAGTACTTC. The chain recombines TRBV7-9 with TRBJ2-4; D perhaps matches TRBD2 (5 bases). Germline lookup yields CDR1 SEHNR and CDR2 FQNEAQ (reference sequence). CDR3 length equals 17 residues. The ends were cut back, 3 bases at V and 11 bases at J, with 26 bases in the middle. The variable domain in full, with the rest retrieved from reference TRBV7-9 and TRBJ2-4, is DTGVSQNPRHKITKRGQNVTFRCDPISEHNRLYWYRQTLGQGPEFLTYFQNEAQLEKSRLLSDRFSAERPKGSFSTLEIQRTEQGDSAMYLCASSLDGGYTDLGLQYFGAGTRLSVL.